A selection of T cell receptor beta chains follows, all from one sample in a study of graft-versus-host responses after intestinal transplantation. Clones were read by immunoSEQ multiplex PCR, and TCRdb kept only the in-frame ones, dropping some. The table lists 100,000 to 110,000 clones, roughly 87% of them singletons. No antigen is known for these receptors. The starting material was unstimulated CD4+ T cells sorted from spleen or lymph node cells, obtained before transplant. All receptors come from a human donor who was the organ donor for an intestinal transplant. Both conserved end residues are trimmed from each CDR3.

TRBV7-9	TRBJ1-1	ASSKGNTEAF
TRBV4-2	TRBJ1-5	ASSQGISQPQH
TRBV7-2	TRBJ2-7	ASSSRALYEQY
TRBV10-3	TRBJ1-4	AISGTGGEKLF
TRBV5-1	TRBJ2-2	ASSLFGGNTGELF
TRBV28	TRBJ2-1	ASRQYNEQF
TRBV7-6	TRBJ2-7	ASSLQTGTEYEQY
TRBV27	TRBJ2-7	ASSPDRGLYEQY
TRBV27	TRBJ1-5	ASSSGDFGNQPQH
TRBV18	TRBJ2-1	ASSPPGVVGEQF
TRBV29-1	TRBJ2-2	SVQGAAHGELF
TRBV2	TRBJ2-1	ASKEGRNEQF
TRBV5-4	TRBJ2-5	ASSSPGQGFQQY
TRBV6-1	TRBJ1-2	ASSEVLGGWGYT
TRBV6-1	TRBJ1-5	ASTRENSGNQPQH
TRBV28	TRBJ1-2	ASSSSGTGWHGYT
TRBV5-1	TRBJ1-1	ASSVVRGRNTEAF
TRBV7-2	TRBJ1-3	ASSLVGTAPLSSGNTIY
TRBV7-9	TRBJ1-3	ASSTEFGNTIY
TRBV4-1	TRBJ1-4	ASSQPTGKHHEKLF
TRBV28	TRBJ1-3	ASRLGAFSGNTIY
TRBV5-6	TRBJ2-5	ASSRDWATGGETQY
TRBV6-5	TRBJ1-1	ASSPGGGGTEAF
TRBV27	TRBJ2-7	ASSLYPAGTGGVEQY
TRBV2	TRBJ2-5	ASSANSRKETQY
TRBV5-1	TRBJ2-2	ASSFTGEGLANTGELF
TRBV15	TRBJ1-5	ATSKDRNNQPQH
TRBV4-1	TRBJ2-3	ASSQEGAGGADTQY
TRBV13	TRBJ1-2	ASSEINRVSNYGYT
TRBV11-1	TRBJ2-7	ASSLFPGAAYEQY
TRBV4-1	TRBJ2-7	ASSQGRGGLAYEQY
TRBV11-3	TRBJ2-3	ASSLGVGVTDTQY
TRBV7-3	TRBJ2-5	ASSTDRQETQY
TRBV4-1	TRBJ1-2	ASSPERRTGLNGYT
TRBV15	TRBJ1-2	ATSRTNGGTNWDGYT
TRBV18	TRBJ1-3	ASSPKGDTTVSGNTIY
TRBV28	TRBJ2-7	ASIRQGNYEQY
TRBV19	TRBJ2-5	ASTPGQRQETQY
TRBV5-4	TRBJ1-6	ASSSSGTGGESPLH
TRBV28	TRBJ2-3	ASSSTTDTQY
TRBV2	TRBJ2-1	ASSEAFLGSGQF
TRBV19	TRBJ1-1	ASSIQEVMNTEAF
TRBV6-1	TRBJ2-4	ASSEQPWPRDIQY
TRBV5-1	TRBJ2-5	ASSWTAQETQY
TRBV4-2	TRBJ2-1	ASSQAGTSSYNEQF
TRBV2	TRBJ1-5	ASTITEEAPQH
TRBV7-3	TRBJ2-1	ASSLDGTTEQF
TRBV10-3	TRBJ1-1	AISVGTEAF
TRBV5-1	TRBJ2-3	ASTPSGGPPTQY
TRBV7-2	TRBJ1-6	ASSLVGQGGSPLH
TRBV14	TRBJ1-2	ASSTQGVDGYGYT
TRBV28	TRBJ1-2	ASSYGRGLDGYT
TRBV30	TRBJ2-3	AWSAGTSGVLSTDTQY
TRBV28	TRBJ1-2	ASSQGYGYT